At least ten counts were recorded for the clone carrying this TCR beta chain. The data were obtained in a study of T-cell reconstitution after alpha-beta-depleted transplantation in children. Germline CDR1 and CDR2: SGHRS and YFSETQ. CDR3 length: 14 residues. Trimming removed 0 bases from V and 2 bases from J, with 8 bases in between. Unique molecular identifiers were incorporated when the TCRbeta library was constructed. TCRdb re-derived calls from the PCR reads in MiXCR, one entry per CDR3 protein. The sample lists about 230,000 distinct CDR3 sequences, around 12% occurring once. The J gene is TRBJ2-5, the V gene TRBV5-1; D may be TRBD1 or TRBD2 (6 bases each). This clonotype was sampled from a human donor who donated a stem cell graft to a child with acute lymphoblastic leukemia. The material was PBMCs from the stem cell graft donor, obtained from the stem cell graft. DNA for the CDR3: TGCGCCAGCAGCTTGGGGGGGGCTCAAGAGACCCAGTACTTC. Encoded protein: CASSLGGAQETQYF. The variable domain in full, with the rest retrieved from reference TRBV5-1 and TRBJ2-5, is KAGVTQTPRYLIKTRGQQVTLSCSPISGHRSVSWYQQTPGQGLQFLFEYFSETQRNKGNFPGRFSGRQFSNSRSEMNVSTLELGDSALYLCASSLGGAQETQYFGPGTRLLVL.